A selection of T cell receptor beta chains follows, all from one sample in a study of blood T cell repertoires in COVID-19. Method: immunoSEQ multiplex PCR; TCRdb's copy keeps in-frame clones and lacks some. The sample has just over 300,000 clones, around 91% seen once. The sample taken for sequencing was PBMCs or T cells enriched from blood (not recorded which). Every receptor here comes from a woman between 40 and 50 years old who had recovered from COVID-19. Each CDR3 is given with its conserved first and last residue. The D gene is left open where the match is weak. Clone size is stated in some rows and not others, as once, few, many or a class when expanded.

j_gene	v_gene	d_gene	abundance	CDR3aa	CDR3nt
TRBJ1-2	TRBV25-1	TRBD1	few	CASSESGQRTNVCF	TGTGCCAGCAGTGAATCGGGACAGAGGACAAACGTCTGTTTC
TRBJ1-5	TRBV19	-	-	CASSIDGGWGSNQPQHF	TGTGCCAGTAGTATAGACGGGGGGTGGGGAAGCAATCAGCCCCAGCATTTT
TRBJ1-1	TRBV27	-	-	CASSPSRVTEAFF	TGTGCCAGCAGTCCCTCACGAGTCACTGAAGCTTTCTTT
TRBJ1-4	TRBV7-9	-	-	CASSSIGEKLFF	TGTGCCAGCAGCTCCATCGGTGAAAAACTGTTTTTT
TRBJ2-7	TRBV7-3	TRBD2	-	CASSLEGPKGLPSEQYF	TGTGCCAGCAGCTTAGAGGGCCCCAAGGGACTACCCAGCGAGCAGTACTTC
TRBJ2-7	TRBV28	TRBD1	-	CASRGTGVAYEQYF	TGTGCCAGCAGGGGGACAGGGGTGGCCTACGAGCAGTACTTC
TRBJ2-5	TRBV6-5	TRBD1	-	CASRAAGGVQETQYF	TGTGCCAGCAGGGCGGCAGGGGGAGTCCAAGAGACCCAGTACTTC
TRBJ1-1	TRBV6-5	-	-	CASSTAGNTEAFF	TGTGCCAGCAGCACAGCGGGAAACACTGAAGCTTTCTTT
TRBJ1-1	TRBV19	TRBD1	-	CASTLAGGLTEAFF	TGTGCCAGTACCCTCGCAGGGGGCCTCACTGAAGCTTTCTTT
TRBJ1-5	TRBV19	-	-	CASSQTGGGQPQHF	TGTGCCAGTAGTCAGACAGGAGGTGGGCAGCCCCAGCATTTT
TRBJ1-5	TRBV12-3/TRBV12-4	-	-	CASSLQGNQPQHF	TGTGCCAGCAGTTTACAGGGCAATCAGCCCCAGCATTTT
TRBJ1-1	TRBV5-1	-	-	CASSFRTGNTEAFF	TGCGCCAGCAGCTTTCGTACAGGTAACACTGAAGCTTTCTTT
TRBJ1-4	TRBV6-5	-	-	CASRRGGDEKLFF	TGTGCCAGCAGGCGAGGGGGGGATGAAAAACTGTTTTTT
TRBJ2-7	TRBV2	-	-	CASSKDRLITDEQYF	TGTGCCAGCAGTAAAGACCGACTAATCACGGACGAGCAGTACTTC
TRBJ2-2	TRBV7-7	TRBD2	-	CASSTSLAGEWAGELFF	TGTGCTAGCAGCACGTCTCTAGCGGGAGAATGGGCCGGGGAGCTGTTTTTT
TRBJ1-4	TRBV25-1	TRBD1	-	CASSGSYGQGEGEKLFF	TGTGCCAGCAGTGGAAGTTACGGACAGGGCGAAGGTGAAAAACTGTTTTTT
TRBJ2-1	TRBV28	TRBD2	-	CASSSPAGGSYNEQFF	TGTGCCAGCAGCTCCCCGGCGGGGGGAAGCTACAATGAGCAGTTCTTC
TRBJ1-5	TRBV7-8	-	-	CASSLPDQPQHF	TGTGCCAGCAGCTTACCCGATCAGCCCCAGCATTTT